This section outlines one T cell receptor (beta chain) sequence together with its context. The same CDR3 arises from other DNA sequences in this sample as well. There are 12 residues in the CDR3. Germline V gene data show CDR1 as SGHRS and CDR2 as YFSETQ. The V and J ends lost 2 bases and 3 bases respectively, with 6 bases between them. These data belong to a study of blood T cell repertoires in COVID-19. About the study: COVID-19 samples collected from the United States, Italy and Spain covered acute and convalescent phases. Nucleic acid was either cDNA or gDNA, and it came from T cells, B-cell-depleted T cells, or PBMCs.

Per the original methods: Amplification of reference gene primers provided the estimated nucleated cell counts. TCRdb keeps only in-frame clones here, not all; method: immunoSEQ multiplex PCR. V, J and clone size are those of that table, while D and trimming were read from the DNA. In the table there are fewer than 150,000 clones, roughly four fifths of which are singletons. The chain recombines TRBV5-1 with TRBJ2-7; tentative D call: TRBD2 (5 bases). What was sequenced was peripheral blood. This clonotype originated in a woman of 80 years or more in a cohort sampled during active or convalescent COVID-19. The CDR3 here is CASSLEGYEQYF. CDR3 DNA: TGCGCCAGCAGCTTAGAGGGCTACGAGCAGTACTTC.